The 9 T cell receptor beta chains in this list originate from one sample, sequenced in a study of STAT5B mutations in CD4+ large granular lymphocyte leukemia. TCRdb keeps only in-frame clones here, not all; method: immunoSEQ multiplex PCR. Of approximately 30,000 clones listed, approximately 67% are singletons. Sequenced input: CD4+ T cells from blood buffy coats. Every receptor here comes from a human donor in good health.

V is TRBV6-5 and J is TRBJ2-1; 10 bases are shared with TRBD2. The V and J ends lost 5 bases and 2 bases, in that order; junction bases with no gene match: 3. The V gene's germline CDR1 is MNHEY and CDR2 SVGAGI. This CDR3 has 15 amino acids. This CDR3 reads CASSTTSGPYNEQFF. CDR3 nucleotides: TGTGCCAGCAGTACGACTAGCGGGCCCTACAATGAGCAGTTCTTC.

In DNA, the CDR3 is TGTGCCAGCAGCCCGATCCCACAGGGTACATCAGACGAGCAGTACTTC. This encodes CASSPIPQGTSDEQYF. The chain carries TRBV9 and TRBJ2-7, with a weak D call TRBD1 (6 bases). Trimming stripped 4 bases from V and 5 bases from J, with 22 bases between. CDR3 length: 16 residues. Germline-derived CDR1 and CDR2 are SGDLS and YYNGEE.

This chain links TRBV12-5 with TRBJ1-6, with D possibly being TRBD1 (5 bases). The ends were cut back, 1 base at V and 7 bases at J, with 8 bases in the middle. The CDR3 spans 14 residues. In germline, CDR1 is LGHNT, CDR2 FRNRAP. DNA of the CDR3: TGTGCTAGTGGTTTGGGACAGAAAAATTCACCCCTCCACTTT. It encodes CASGLGQKNSPLHF.

The gene calls are TRBV7-2 and TRBJ2-1, with TRBD1 identical over 11 bases. Per the germline V gene, CDR1 is SGHTA and CDR2 is FQGNSA. V was clipped by 0 bases and J by 7 bases; unmatched bases: 5. The CDR3 contains 16 residues. The CDR3 reads CASSLAPRDRGNEQFF. CDR3 bases: TGTGCCAGCAGCTTAGCGCCCCGGGACAGGGGGAATGAGCAGTTCTTC. The complete variable domain, with remaining parts taken from reference TRBV7-2 and TRBJ2-1, reads GAGVSQSPSNKVTEKGKDVELRCDPISGHTALYWYRQSLGQGLEFLIYFQGNSAPDKSGLPSDRFSAERTGGSVSTLTIQRTQQEDSAVYLCASSLAPRDRGNEQFFGPGTRLTVL.

The genes are TRBV14 and TRBJ2-5, with 9 bases lining up with TRBD1. In germline, CDR1 is SGHDN, CDR2 FVKESK. V shed 0 bases and J 6 bases; nucleotides not matched to a gene: 14. The CDR3 length is 18 residues. The CDR3 DNA sequence: TGTGCCAGCAGCCAAGATTCTGAGTCGCGGGACAGGGAAAAGACCCAGTACTTC. Protein: CASSQDSESRDREKTQYF.

The V gene is TRBV16, the J gene TRBJ1-4, with TRBD1 matching 8 bases. J gave up 7 bases and V 4 bases, and 8 bases lay outside the gene matches. Germline CDR1 is KGHSY and CDR2 is FQNENV. CDR3 length equals 15 residues. The CDR3 DNA sequence: TGTGCCAGCAGCCGCGATCAGGGGGCGTCTGAAAAACTGTTTTTT. Translation gives CASSRDQGASEKLFF. Using reference TRBV16 and TRBJ1-4 for the parts outside the CDR3, the full variable domain is GEEVAQTPKHLVRGEGQKAKLYCAPIKGHSYVFWYQQVLKNEFKFLISFQNENVFDETGMPKERFSAKCLPNSPCSLEIQATKLEDSAVYFCASSRDQGASEKLFFGSGTQLSVL.

V and J are TRBV4-2 and TRBJ1-2; D is undetermined. This CDR3 spans 15 amino acids. Between the trimmed V and J ends, which lost 1 base and 7 bases, there was a span of 16 bases. The germline CDR1 and CDR2 sequences are LGHNA and YNFKEQ. The CDR3 loop reads CASSQGERVSLGYTF. CDR3 DNA sequence: TGTGCCAGCAGCCAAGGGGAAAGGGTGAGCCTTGGCTACACCTTC.

This clone has only a few counts. This chain connects TRBV11-3 to TRBJ1-4; D call uncertain. The V gene lost 1 base and the J gene lost 5 bases, with 8 bases spanning the gap. The CDR3 sequence is 14 residues long. The V gene's germline CDR1 is SGHNT and CDR2 YENEEA. DNA for the CDR3: TGTGCCAGCAGCTTAGGAGGGTCGAATGAAAAACTGTTTTTT. As protein: CASSLGGSNEKLFF. The full variable domain, completed using reference TRBV11-3 and TRBJ1-4, is EAGVVQSPRYKIIEKKQPVAFWCNPISGHNTLYWYLQNLGQGPELLIRYENEEAVDDSQLPKDRFSAERLKGVDSTLKIQPAELGDSAVYLCASSLGGSNEKLFFGSGTQLSVL.

The count of this clone is one. The chain employs TRBV5-1 and TRBJ1-1, with D possibly matching TRBD1 (5 bases). Trimming took off 5 bases at V and 3 bases at J, with 14 bases between the two ends. This CDR3 spans 14 amino acids. Germline V gene lookup returns CDR1 SGHRS and CDR2 YFSETQ. This CDR3 is CASRSRGGDTEAFF. CDR3 nucleotides: TGCGCCAGCAGATCCCGGGGGGGGGACACTGAAGCTTTCTTT.